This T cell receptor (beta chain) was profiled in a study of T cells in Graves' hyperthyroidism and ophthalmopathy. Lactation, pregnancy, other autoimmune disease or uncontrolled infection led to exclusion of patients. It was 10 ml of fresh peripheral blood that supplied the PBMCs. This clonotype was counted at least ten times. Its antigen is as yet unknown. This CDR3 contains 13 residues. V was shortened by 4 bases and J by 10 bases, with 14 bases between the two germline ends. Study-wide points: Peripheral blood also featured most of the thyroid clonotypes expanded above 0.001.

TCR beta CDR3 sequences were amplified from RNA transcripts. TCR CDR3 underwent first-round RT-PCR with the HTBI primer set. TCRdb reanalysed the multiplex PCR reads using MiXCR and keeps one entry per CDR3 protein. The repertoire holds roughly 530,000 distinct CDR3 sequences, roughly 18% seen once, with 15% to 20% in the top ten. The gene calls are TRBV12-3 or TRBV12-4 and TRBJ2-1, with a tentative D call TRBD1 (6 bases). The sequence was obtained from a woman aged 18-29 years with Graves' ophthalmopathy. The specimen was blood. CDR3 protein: CASSSPWGQEQFF. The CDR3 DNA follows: TGTGCCAGCAGTTCCCCTTGGGGGCAGGAGCAGTTCTTC.